The present T cell receptor beta chain was sequenced within a study of regulatory T cells in long-lasting Graves disease. Time point of the sample: newly diagnosed GD, antithyroid drugs for less than 3 months. RNA from PBMCs was the source of the TCR library. This clonotype has ten or more counts. No antigen is known for it. Through Arm-PCR of CDR3 regions and iRepertoire HTBI primers, TCR beta libraries were built. TCRdb passed the multiplex PCR reads through MiXCR, listing each CDR3 protein once. The table includes around 250,000 distinct CDR3 sequences, around a sixth detected once. The CDR3 loop spans 17 amino acids. The V segment lost 2 bases and the J segment 0 bases; nucleotides outside the gene matches: 6. Germline loops: CDR1 SGHAT, CDR2 FQNNGV. Whole-study results and caveats: Authors noted too few samples as a limitation.

In addition, the sample was reused for a study of T cells in Graves' hyperthyroidism and ophthalmopathy.

This receptor was obtained from a woman aged 25 to 39 with Graves disease. The J gene is TRBJ2-1, the V gene TRBV11-2; TRBD2 aligns across 8 bases. The source was peripheral blood mononuclear cells (PBMCs), collected at new diagnosis, from a patient treated with antithyroid drugs. The CDR3 is CASSLRTSGGSYNEQFF. The CDR3 DNA reads TGTGCCAGCAGCTTAAGAACTAGCGGAGGCTCCTACAATGAGCAGTTCTTC.